The T cell receptor beta chain under discussion was sequenced for a study of siplizumab effects on memory and regulatory T cells. Study-level points and caveats: Among mappable alloreactive CD4+ clones, the Treg-derived fraction averaged approximately 70% with siplizumab versus about 25% in controls. Proliferating clones, CD4+ or CD8+, lacked an assignable naive or memory phenotype in roughly 80-97% of cases.

CDR3 length: 14 amino acids. V was pared by 4 bases and J by 2 bases, with 11 bases between. The germline V gene has CDR1 SGHDT and CDR2 YYEEEE. The method was immunoSEQ multiplex PCR; TCRdb's version includes in-frame clones alone and lacks a portion of them. Here the sample spans 95,000 to 110,000 clones, more than 85% being singletons. As for this clone: No antigen is known for it.

What was sequenced was Tregs sorted from blood. This chain links TRBV5-6 with TRBJ2-3, with D uncertain. The TCR sequence derives from a human donor in good health. CDR3 sequence reads: CASSAEIATDTQYF. The CDR3 region has the DNA TGTGCCAGCAGCGCCGAGATAGCCACAGATACGCAGTATTTT. Full variable domain (remainder filled in from reference TRBV5-6 and TRBJ2-3): DAGVTQSPTHLIKTRGQQVTLRCSPKSGHDTVSWYQQALGQGPQFIFQYYEEEERQRGNFPDRFSGHQFPNYSSELNVNALLLGDSALYLCASSAEIATDTQYFGPGTRLTVL.